The clone carrying this TCR beta chain showed up many times. Amplification from RNA transcripts yielded the TCR beta CDR3 regions. Scientists carried out first-round RT-PCR using HTBI primers and then a second-round multiplex PCR. Each CDR3 protein gets one entry after TCRdb re-called the multiplex PCR reads with MiXCR. The sample has about 400,000 distinct CDR3 sequences, approximately 16% seen once. This record comes from a study of Graves' ophthalmopathy and Graves' hyperthyroidism. The V gene lost 3 bases and the J gene lost 6 bases, with 5 bases spanning the gap. The germline V gene has CDR1 MDHEN and CDR2 SYDVKM. The CDR3 spans 11 residues.

The rearrangement joins TRBV28 to TRBJ1-2, with D unresolved. Sequenced material: peripheral blood. The TCR sequence derives from a woman aged 18-29 years with Graves' ophthalmopathy. The CDR3, as DNA: TGTGCCAGCAGTTTTTGGGATGGCTACACCTTC. This translates into CASSFWDGYTF.